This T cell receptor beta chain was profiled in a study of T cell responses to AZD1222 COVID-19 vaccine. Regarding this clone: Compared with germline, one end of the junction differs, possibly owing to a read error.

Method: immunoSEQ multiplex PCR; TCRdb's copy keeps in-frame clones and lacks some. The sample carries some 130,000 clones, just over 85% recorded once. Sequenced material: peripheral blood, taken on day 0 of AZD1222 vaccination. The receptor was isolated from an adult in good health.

As DNA, the CDR3 is TGTGCTAGCAGCCAGAGACAGGGCGGGGCAGCAGAGCAGTTCTTC. Protein product: CASSQRQGGAAEQFF. V and J are TRBV7-7 and TRBJ2-1, with a possible D match to TRBD1 (7 bases). Germline lookup yields CDR1 SSHAT and CDR2 FNYEAQ (reference sequence). The CDR3 consists of 15 residues.